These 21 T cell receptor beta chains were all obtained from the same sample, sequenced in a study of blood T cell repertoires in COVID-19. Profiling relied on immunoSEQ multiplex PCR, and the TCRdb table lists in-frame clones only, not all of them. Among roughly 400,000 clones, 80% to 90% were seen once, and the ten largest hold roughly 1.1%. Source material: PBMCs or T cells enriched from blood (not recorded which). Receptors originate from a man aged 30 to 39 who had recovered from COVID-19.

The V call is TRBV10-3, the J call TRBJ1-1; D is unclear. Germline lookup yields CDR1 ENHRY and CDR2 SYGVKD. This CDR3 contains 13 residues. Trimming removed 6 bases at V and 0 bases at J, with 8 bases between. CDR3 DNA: TGTGCCATCAGGCAGGCACTGAACACTGAAGCTTTCTTT. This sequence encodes CAIRQALNTEAFF.

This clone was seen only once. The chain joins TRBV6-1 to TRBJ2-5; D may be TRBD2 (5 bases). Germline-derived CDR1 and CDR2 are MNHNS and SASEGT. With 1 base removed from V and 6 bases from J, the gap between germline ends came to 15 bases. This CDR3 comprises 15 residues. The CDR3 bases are TGTGCCAGCAGTGAAGTTCTAGCTTACGAAAAGACCCAGTACTTC. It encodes CASSEVLAYEKTQYF.

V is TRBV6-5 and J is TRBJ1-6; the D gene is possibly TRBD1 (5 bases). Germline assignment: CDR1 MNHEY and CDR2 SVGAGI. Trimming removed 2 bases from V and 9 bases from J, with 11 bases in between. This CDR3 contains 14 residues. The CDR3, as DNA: TGTGCCAGCAGTTACCGCACCGGGGGTTCACCCCTCCACTTT. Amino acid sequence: CASSYRTGGSPLHF.

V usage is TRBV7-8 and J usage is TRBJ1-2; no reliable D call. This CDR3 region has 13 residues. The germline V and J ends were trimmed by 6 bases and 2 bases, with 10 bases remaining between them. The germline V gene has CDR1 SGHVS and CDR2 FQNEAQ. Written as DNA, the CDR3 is TGTGCCAGCAGTCGGGTGGAGAACTATGGCTACACCTTC. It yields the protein CASSRVENYGYTF.

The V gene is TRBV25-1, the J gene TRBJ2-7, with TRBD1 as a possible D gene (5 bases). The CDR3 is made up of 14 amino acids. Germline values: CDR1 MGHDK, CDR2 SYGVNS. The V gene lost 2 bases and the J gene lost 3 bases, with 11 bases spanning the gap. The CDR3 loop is CASSETQGIYEQYF. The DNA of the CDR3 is TGTGCCAGCAGTGAAACCCAGGGAATCTACGAGCAGTACTTC.

CDR3 amino acids: CASSPRGVISQPQHF. The DNA for the CDR3 is TGTGCCAGCAGTCCCAGGGGAGTGATTAGTCAGCCCCAGCATTTT. The rearrangement joins TRBV28 to TRBJ1-5; D might be TRBD1 (6 bases). Trimming stripped 5 bases from V and 6 bases from J, with 17 bases between. The CDR3 is 15 residues long. From germline, CDR1 is MDHEN and CDR2 SYDVKM.

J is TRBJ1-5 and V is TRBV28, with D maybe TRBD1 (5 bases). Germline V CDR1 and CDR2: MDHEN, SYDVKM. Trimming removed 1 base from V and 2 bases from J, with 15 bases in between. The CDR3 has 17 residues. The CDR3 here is CASSLSGTPRGNQPQHF. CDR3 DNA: TGTGCCAGCAGTTTATCAGGGACTCCACGAGGCAATCAGCCCCAGCATTTT.

The CDR3 sequence: CASSTSRGASGNTIYF. The CDR3 DNA reads TGTGCCAGTAGTACTTCTCGGGGGGCGAGTGGAAACACCATATATTTT. V and J are TRBV19 and TRBJ1-3; TRBD1 is a possible D gene (6 bases). V was clipped by 4 bases and J by 3 bases, with 16 bases between them. Germline assignment: CDR1 LNHDA and CDR2 SQIVND (reference sequence). The CDR3 has 16 residues.

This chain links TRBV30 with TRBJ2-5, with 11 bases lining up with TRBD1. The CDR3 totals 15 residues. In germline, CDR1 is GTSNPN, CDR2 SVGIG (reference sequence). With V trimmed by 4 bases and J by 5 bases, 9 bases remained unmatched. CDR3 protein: CAWNRGTGGEETQYF. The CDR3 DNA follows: TGTGCCTGGAATAGAGGGACAGGGGGTGAGGAGACCCAGTACTTC.

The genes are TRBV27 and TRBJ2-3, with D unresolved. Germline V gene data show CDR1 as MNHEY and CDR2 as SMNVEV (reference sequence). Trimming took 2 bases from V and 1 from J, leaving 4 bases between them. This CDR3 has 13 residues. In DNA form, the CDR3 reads TGTGCCAGCAGTTTAGCAGGCACAGATACGCAGTATTTT. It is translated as CASSLAGTDTQYF.

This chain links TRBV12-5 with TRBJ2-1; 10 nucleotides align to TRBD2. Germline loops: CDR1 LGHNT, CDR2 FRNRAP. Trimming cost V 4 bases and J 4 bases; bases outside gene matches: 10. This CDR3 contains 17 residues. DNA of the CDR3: TGTGCTAGTGGTTCGCCTTTAGCGGGAGGTTTATACAATGAGCAGTTCTTC. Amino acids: CASGSPLAGGLYNEQFF.

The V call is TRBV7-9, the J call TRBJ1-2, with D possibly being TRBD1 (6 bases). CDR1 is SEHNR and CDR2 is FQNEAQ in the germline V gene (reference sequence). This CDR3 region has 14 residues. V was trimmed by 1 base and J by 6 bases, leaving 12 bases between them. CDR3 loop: CASSLEWSGDGYTF. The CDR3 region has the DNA TGTGCCAGCAGCTTAGAGTGGTCAGGGGATGGCTACACCTTC.

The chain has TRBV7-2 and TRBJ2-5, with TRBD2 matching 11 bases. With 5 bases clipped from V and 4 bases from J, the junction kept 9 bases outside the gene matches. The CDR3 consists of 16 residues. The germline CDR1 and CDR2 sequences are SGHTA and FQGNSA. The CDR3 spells CASSPIGGTSGETQYF. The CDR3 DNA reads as TGTGCCAGCAGCCCGATCGGTGGGACTAGCGGAGAGACCCAGTACTTC. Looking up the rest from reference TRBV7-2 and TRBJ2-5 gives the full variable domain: GAGVSQSPSNKVTEKGKDVELRCDPISGHTALYWYRQSLGQGLEFLIYFQGNSAPDKSGLPSDRFSAERTGGSVSTLTIQRTQQEDSAVYLCASSPIGGTSGETQYFGPGTRLLVL.

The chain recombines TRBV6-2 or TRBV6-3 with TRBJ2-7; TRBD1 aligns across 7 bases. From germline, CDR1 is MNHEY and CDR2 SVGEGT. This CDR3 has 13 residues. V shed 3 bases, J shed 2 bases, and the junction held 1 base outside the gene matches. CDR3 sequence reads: CASSYQGAYEQYF. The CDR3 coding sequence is TGTGCCAGCAGTTATCAGGGGGCCTACGAGCAGTACTTC.

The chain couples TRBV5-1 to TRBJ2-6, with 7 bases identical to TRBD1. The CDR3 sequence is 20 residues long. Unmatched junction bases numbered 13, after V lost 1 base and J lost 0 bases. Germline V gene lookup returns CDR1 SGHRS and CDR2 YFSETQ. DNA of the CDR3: TGCGCCAGCAGCTTGTCTCCGACAGGGCGCTCCCTCTCTGGGGCCAACGTCCTGACTTTC. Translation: CASSLSPTGRSLSGANVLTF.

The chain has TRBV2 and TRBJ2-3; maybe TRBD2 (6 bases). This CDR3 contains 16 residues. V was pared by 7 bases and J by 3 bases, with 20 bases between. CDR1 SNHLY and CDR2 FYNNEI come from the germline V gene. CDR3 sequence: CASKPDGHGGTDTQYF. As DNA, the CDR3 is TGTGCCAGCAAACCTGACGGGCACGGAGGGACAGATACGCAGTATTTT.

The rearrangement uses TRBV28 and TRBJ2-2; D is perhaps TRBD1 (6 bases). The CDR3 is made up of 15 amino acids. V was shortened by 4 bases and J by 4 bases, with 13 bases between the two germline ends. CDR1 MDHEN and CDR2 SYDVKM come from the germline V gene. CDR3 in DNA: TGTGCCAGCAGTTCGAACACAGGGAGCACCGGGGAGCTGTTTTTT. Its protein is CASSSNTGSTGELFF.

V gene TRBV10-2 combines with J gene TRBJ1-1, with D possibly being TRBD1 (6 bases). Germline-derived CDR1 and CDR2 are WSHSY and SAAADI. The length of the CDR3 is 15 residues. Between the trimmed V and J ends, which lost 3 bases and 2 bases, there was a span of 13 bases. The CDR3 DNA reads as TGCGCCAGCAGTGATTCGGACAGAGGAAACACTGAAGCTTTCTTT. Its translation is CASSDSDRGNTEAFF.

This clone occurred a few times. CDR3: CASSRGGGTEAFF. The CDR3 bases are TGTGCCAGCAGCCGAGGCGGGGGCACTGAAGCTTTCTTT. This rearrangement joins TRBV4-2 to TRBJ1-1; the D gene is possibly TRBD1 (5 bases). Germline CDR1 reads LGHNA; CDR2 reads YNFKEQ. With 4 bases removed from V and 4 bases from J, the gap between germline ends came to 10 bases. CDR3 size: 13 residues.

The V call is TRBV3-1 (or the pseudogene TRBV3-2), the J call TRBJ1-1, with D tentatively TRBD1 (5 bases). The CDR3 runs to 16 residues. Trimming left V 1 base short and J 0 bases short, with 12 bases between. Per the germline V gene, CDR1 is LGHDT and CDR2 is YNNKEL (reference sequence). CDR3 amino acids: CASSQVQGGMNTEAFF. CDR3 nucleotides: TGTGCCAGCAGCCAAGTTCAGGGAGGGATGAACACTGAAGCTTTCTTT.

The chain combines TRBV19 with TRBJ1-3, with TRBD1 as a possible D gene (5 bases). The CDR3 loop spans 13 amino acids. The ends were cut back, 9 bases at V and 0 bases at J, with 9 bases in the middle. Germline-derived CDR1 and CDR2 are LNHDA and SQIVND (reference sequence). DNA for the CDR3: TGTGCCAGCAGGGTCAGCTCTGGAAACACCATATATTTT. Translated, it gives CASRVSSGNTIYF.